This T cell receptor beta chain was captured in a study of T cell clones after liver transplantation. Overall study context: TCRbeta sequencing after a pre-transplant mixed lymphocyte reaction identified graft-donor-reactive clones, later tracked in post-transplant blood. Standard immunosuppression, with no induction, continued until 12-24 months after transplant.

Profiled with immunoSEQ multiplex PCR; TCRdb holds only in-frame clones, not every one. The table includes 50,000 to 60,000 clones, 70% detected once. The CDR3 sequence is 16 residues long. V shed 4 bases and J 0 bases; nucleotides not matched to a gene: 5. Thawed unstimulated PBMCs were FACS-sorted by CD3, CD4 and CD8 into two populations. The source is a human patient who received a liver transplant. Some T cells may trace back to the graft donor. This material consisted of CD4+ T cells from blood, taken at the roughly 16-month timepoint. The V gene is TRBV5-3, the J gene TRBJ2-2; TRBD1 matches at 8 bases. TRBV5-3 is flagged as an ORF with uncertain function. This chain's CDR3 is CARSPVDRANTGELFF. CDR3 DNA sequence: TGTGCCAGAAGCCCAGTGGACAGGGCGAACACCGGGGAGCTGTTTTTT.